This is a list of T cell receptor beta chains from one sample in a study of siplizumab effects on memory and regulatory T cells. Measured with immunoSEQ multiplex PCR; TCRdb has only the in-frame clones, and not every one. Among around 99,000 clones listed, roughly 94% were seen once. The sequencing sample was made of Tregs sorted from blood. The origin of the receptors is a human donor in good health. CDR3s include the opening cysteine and the closing phenylalanine or tryptophan. D genes are given only for firm matches. Clone size is given for some rows only: seen once, a few or many times, or a class if the clone is expanded.

v_gene	d_gene	j_gene	abundance	CDR3nt	CDR3aa
TRBV5-1	NA	TRBJ2-3	NA	TGCGCCAGCAGCGAAATAACAGGTAGCACAGATACGCAGTATTTT	CASSEITGSTDTQYF
TRBV11-2	NA	TRBJ1-1	NA	TGTGCCAGCAGCCGGGTGGGCACTGAAGCTTTCTTT	CASSRVGTEAFF
TRBV5-8	NA	TRBJ2-3	NA	TGTGCCAGCAGCTTGGGTCTCACAGATACGCAGTATTTT	CASSLGLTDTQYF
TRBV30	NA	TRBJ2-5	NA	TGTGCCTGGGACGCACCAGGTACTCATGGGGAGACCCAGTACTTC	CAWDAPGTHGETQYF
TRBV27	NA	TRBJ1-5	NA	TGTGCCAGCAGTTTCTTGACAGGTTTGGGGAATCAGCCCCAGCATTTT	CASSFLTGLGNQPQHF
TRBV4-1	TRBD1	TRBJ1-4	NA	TGCGCCAGCAGCCAGTCAGGGGGAAATAATGAAAAACTGTTTTTT	CASSQSGGNNEKLFF
TRBV6-5	TRBD1	TRBJ2-7	once	TGTGCCAGCAGTGGGACAGGATTTATATTCGACGAGCAGTACTTC	CASSGTGFIFDEQYF
TRBV10-3	TRBD1	TRBJ1-2	NA	TGTGCCATCAGCCCGGGACAGGGGGGGAACTATGGCTACACCTTC	CAISPGQGGNYGYTF
TRBV30	TRBD2	TRBJ2-2	NA	TGTGCCTCCCCGTCCCGGGGGGACGGCACCGGGGAGCTGTTTTTT	CASPSRGDGTGELFF
TRBV19	NA	TRBJ1-2	NA	TGTGCCAGTAGCCGTTTCAGCGGGGTTGCGGGCTATGGCTACACCTTC	CASSRFSGVAGYGYTF
TRBV7-3	NA	TRBJ2-1	NA	TGTGCCAGCAGCCTAGGACCTCACGCCCAGGGTGAGCAGTTCTTC	CASSLGPHAQGEQFF
TRBV7-9	NA	TRBJ1-6	NA	TGTGCCAGCAGCCTGGGACCGGCGGGATCACCCCTCCACTTT	CASSLGPAGSPLHF
TRBV18	NA	TRBJ1-2	NA	TGTGCCAGCTCTTCAGGCGATGGCTACACCTTC	CASSSGDGYTF
TRBV6-1	TRBD1	TRBJ1-1	NA	TGTGCCAGCACCCGTGGACAGGGCTATAAAGCTTTCTTT	CASTRGQGYKAFF
TRBV18	NA	TRBJ2-5	NA	TGTGCCAGCTCACCCCGGGTGGAGACCCAGTACTTC	CASSPRVETQYF
TRBV9	NA	TRBJ1-1	NA	TGTGCCAGCAGCGGGATAGGGGGGATGAACACTGAAGCTTTCTTT	CASSGIGGMNTEAFF
TRBV2	NA	TRBJ2-1	NA	TGTGCAGTAGACCCACCCTGGTCCTACAATGAGCAGTTCTTC	CAVDPPWSYNEQFF
TRBV28	TRBD1	TRBJ2-7	once	TGTGCCAGCCTCCCCAGTAACAGGGGGAAGGGGCAGTACTTC	CASLPSNRGKGQYF
TRBV27	NA	TRBJ2-3	NA	TGTGCCAGCAGTTTCCTCAGGGGAGACCAAGATACGCAGTATTTT	CASSFLRGDQDTQYF
TRBV5-1	TRBD1	TRBJ2-7	NA	TGCGCCAGCAGCAGAAGCGGGACAGGGGACGAGCAGTACTTC	CASSRSGTGDEQYF
TRBV4-1	NA	TRBJ1-4	NA	TGCGCCAGCGGACTCGGGCCTCTCGGTGAAAAACTGTTTTTT	CASGLGPLGEKLFF
TRBV27	NA	TRBJ1-6	NA	TGTGCCAGCAGTTTGTCGGTTCTCTATAATTCACCCCTCCACTTT	CASSLSVLYNSPLHF
TRBV6-5	TRBD2	TRBJ2-1	NA	TGTGCCAGCAGTTTCCTAGCGGGGGACAATGAGCAGTTCTTC	CASSFLAGDNEQFF
TRBV5-6	NA	TRBJ1-4	NA	TGTGCCAGCAGCTGGGGGCTAAATAGTGAAAAACTGTTTTTT	CASSWGLNSEKLFF
TRBV30	NA	TRBJ1-6	NA	TGTGCCTGGAGTGTACCGGGAGGGGTTAATTCACCCCTCCACTTT	CAWSVPGGVNSPLHF
TRBV5-1	NA	TRBJ1-1	NA	TGCGCCAGCAGCTTCAACGGTCATCAGGGGACGATGAACACTGAAGCTTTCTTT	CASSFNGHQGTMNTEAFF
TRBV18	NA	TRBJ1-2	NA	TGTGCCAGCTCACCGGGATCGGGGGCTCAATCCTATGGCTACACCTTC	CASSPGSGAQSYGYTF
TRBV29-1	TRBD2	TRBJ2-7	NA	TGCAGCGCCCGGACTAGTTATCCAGCTGGGTACGAGCAGTACTTC	CSARTSYPAGYEQYF
TRBV29-1	NA	TRBJ2-7	once	TGCAGCGTTGACGGAGACAGCGGCGACGAGCAGTACTTC	CSVDGDSGDEQYF
TRBV5-1	NA	TRBJ1-1	NA	TGCGCCAGCCAATCCCAGGTTGGGACTGAAGCTTTCTTT	CASQSQVGTEAFF
TRBV5-1	TRBD1	TRBJ1-1	NA	TGCGCCAGCAGCTTGGCCAGTAACAGGGGCACTGAAGCTTTCTTT	CASSLASNRGTEAFF
TRBV10-3	TRBD2	TRBJ2-7	NA	TGTGCCATCAGCCGATTTTCGGCGGGAGGGCCAGACGAGCAGTACTTC	CAISRFSAGGPDEQYF
TRBV7-2	NA	TRBJ2-1	NA	TGTGCCAGCAGCTTAGGACTAGATAGAGGCAATGAGCAGTTCTTC	CASSLGLDRGNEQFF
TRBV5-1	NA	TRBJ2-7	NA	TGCGCCAGCAGCCCTGGAGGTCAGAGCTCCTACGAGCAGTACTTC	CASSPGGQSSYEQYF
TRBV18	TRBD1	TRBJ1-1	few	TGTGCCAGCTCACCAGGGACAGGAGGGATGAACACTGAAGCTTTCTTT	CASSPGTGGMNTEAFF
TRBV7-9	NA	TRBJ1-2	NA	TGTGCCAGCAGCTTACCCGGGGTTCGGTATGGCTACACCTTC	CASSLPGVRYGYTF
TRBV7-9	NA	TRBJ2-7	NA	TGTGCCAGCAGCTTAGCGCGGGGATACTCCTACGAGCAGTACTTC	CASSLARGYSYEQYF
TRBV7-3	TRBD1	TRBJ2-1	NA	TGTGCCAGCAGCTTCAACAGGGGGGATGAGCAGTTCTTC	CASSFNRGDEQFF
TRBV6-5	NA	TRBJ1-5	NA	TGTGCCAGCAGTTACTCGACCGGGTACGATCAGCCCCAGCATTTT	CASSYSTGYDQPQHF
TRBV29-1	NA	TRBJ2-5	NA	TGCAGCGTTGAAGCCTTGGGCCAGGAAGAGACCCAGTACTTC	CSVEALGQEETQYF
TRBV2	TRBD1	TRBJ1-4	NA	TGTGCCAGCAGTGAGAAGGGACAGGGTATGGGGAAACTGTTTTTT	CASSEKGQGMGKLFF
TRBV5-1	TRBD1	TRBJ1-2	few	TGCGCCAGCAGCTTGGGAGGGACAGGGGGCTATGGCTACACCTTC	CASSLGGTGGYGYTF
TRBV5-5	NA	TRBJ2-7	NA	TGTGCCGGCAGCTTGGCAGGGACCCAGTCAAGGCCCTACGAGCAGTACTTC	CAGSLAGTQSRPYEQYF
TRBV19	NA	TRBJ1-2	NA	TGTGCCAGTAGTATGCAATCGGGCAGCGCGTTTGGATTCTATGGCTACACCTTC	CASSMQSGSAFGFYGYTF
TRBV25-1	NA	TRBJ1-2	once	TGTGCCAGCAGTGAGGAGACCAGGGCTGGCTACACCTTC	CASSEETRAGYTF
TRBV6-5	NA	TRBJ1-5	NA	TGTGCCAGCAGTTACTCCCCAGATTATCAGCCCCAGCATTTT	CASSYSPDYQPQHF
TRBV18	NA	TRBJ2-1	NA	TGTGCCAGCTCACCGATCAGAGAGCAGTTCTTC	CASSPIREQFF
TRBV6-5	NA	TRBJ1-2	once	TGTGCCAGCAGCCTCCAGGGCTTCTATGGCTACACCTTC	CASSLQGFYGYTF
TRBV4-1	NA	TRBJ2-7	NA	TGCGCCAGCAGCCAAGGCCCGAACGGACCCTACGAGCAGTACTTC	CASSQGPNGPYEQYF
TRBV6-6	NA	TRBJ2-2	NA	TGTGCCAGCAGTTACAGGCAGCCGACCGAGGAGCTGTTTTTT	CASSYRQPTEELFF
TRBV6-6	TRBD2	TRBJ2-3	NA	TGTGCCAGCAGGTACGGGGGGGGCACAGATACGCAGTATTTT	CASRYGGGTDTQYF
TRBV6-5	NA	TRBJ1-5	NA	TGTGCCAGCAGTTATTCCGAGAATCAGCCCCAGCATTTT	CASSYSENQPQHF
TRBV19	NA	TRBJ1-3	NA	TGTGCCACCCGACGACAGGAGATTTACGCAAACACCATATATTTT	CATRRQEIYANTIYF